This record looks at one T cell receptor beta chain sequence and its context. Its antigen remains unknown. These data come from a study of early stage breast cancer tumors. Study overall: About 80% of the 16 invasive tumors were ER+, PR+ and HER2-. About 8 ER+/PR+/HER2- tumors were invasive ductal; a few were invasive lobular.

The CDR3 has 14 residues. Germline V CDR1 and CDR2: SGDLS, YYNGEE. V was pared by 3 bases and J by 1 base, with 11 bases between. Measured with immunoSEQ multiplex PCR; TCRdb has only the in-frame clones, and not every one. The sample consists of 25,000 to 35,000 clones, less than 75% of them appearing once. The study, taken as a whole, reports: Most shared enriched TCRB sequences were commonly generated ones.

The source of this sequence is a person aged 45-60 years with breast cancer. Material: breast tumor tissue. This chain connects TRBV9 to TRBJ2-7; D is uncertain. CDR3 sequence (DNA): TGTGCCAGCAGCGCCCAACTAACATCCTACGAGCAGTACTTC. This encodes CASSAQLTSYEQYF.